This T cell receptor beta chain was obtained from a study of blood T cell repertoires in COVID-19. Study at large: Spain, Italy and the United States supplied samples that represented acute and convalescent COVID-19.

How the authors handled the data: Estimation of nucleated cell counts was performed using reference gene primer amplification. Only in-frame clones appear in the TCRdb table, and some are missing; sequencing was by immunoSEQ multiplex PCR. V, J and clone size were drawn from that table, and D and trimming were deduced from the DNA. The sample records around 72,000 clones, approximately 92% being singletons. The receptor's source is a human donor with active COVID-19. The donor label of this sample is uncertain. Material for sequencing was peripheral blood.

CDR3 nucleotide sequence: TGTGCCAGCAGCCTTGGGCCCAGCAATCAGCCCCAGCATTTT. This codes for CASSLGPSNQPQHF. The rearrangement links TRBV27 to TRBJ1-5; D gene uncertain. Germline assignment: CDR1 MNHEY and CDR2 SMNVEV (reference sequence). Between the trimmed V and J ends, which lost 6 bases and 1 base, there was a span of 10 bases. The CDR3 is 14 amino acids.